The T cell receptor (beta chain) described here comes from a study of blood T cell repertoires in COVID-19. Study as a whole: Specimens from acute and convalescent COVID-19 originated in the United States, Italy and Spain.

Germline V gives CDR1 MNHNY, CDR2 SVGAGI (reference sequence). The CDR3 totals 14 residues. V was cut by 5 bases and J by 0 bases, with 10 bases left in between. This clone was observed a few times. TCRdb keeps only in-frame clones here, not all; method: immunoSEQ multiplex PCR. The sample contains under 250,000 clones, around 81% of which appear only once. This sequence joins TRBV6-6 and TRBJ1-1; D remains ambiguous. The TCR sequence derives from a woman in her 70s with acute or convalescent COVID-19. The material sequenced was peripheral blood. CDR3 amino acids: CASSPQVLNTEAFF. Written as DNA, the CDR3 is TGTGCCAGCAGTCCGCAGGTTTTGAACACTGAAGCTTTCTTT.